These T cell receptor beta chains were read from a single sample in a study of graft-versus-host responses after intestinal transplantation. These receptors have no known antigen. Profiled with immunoSEQ multiplex PCR; TCRdb holds only in-frame clones, not every one. Of 84,000 or so clones in the sample, approximately 92% were seen once. The sequencing used unstimulated CD8+ T cells sorted from spleen or lymph node cells, collected before transplant. Source of these receptors: a human donor who was the organ donor for an intestinal transplant. Both conserved end residues are part of each CDR3. The order of the fields is clone size, D gene, J gene, V gene, CDR3 DNA, CDR3 protein. A D gene is named only where the DNA matches it firmly. Size tells how often a clone was seen (once, few, many) or the class of an expanded clone, and some rows leave it out.

abundance: NA; d_gene: TRBD2; j_gene: TRBJ2-3; v_gene: TRBV9; CDR3nt: TGTGCCAGCAGCGTTTTGGGCTGCGGGAGATGCACAGATACGCAGTATTTT; CDR3aa: CASSVLGCGRCTDTQYF
abundance: NA; d_gene: TRBD1; j_gene: TRBJ1-4; v_gene: TRBV2; CDR3nt: TGTGCCAGCATAGGACAGGGGGCCACTAATGAAAAACTGTTTTTT; CDR3aa: CASIGQGATNEKLFF
abundance: NA; d_gene: TRBD2; j_gene: TRBJ2-1; v_gene: TRBV9; CDR3nt: TGTGCCAGCAGCCGAGCGGGGGCCCCTCTTCCGTACAATGAGCAGTTCTTC; CDR3aa: CASSRAGAPLPYNEQFF
abundance: few; d_gene: NA; j_gene: TRBJ1-1; v_gene: TRBV29-1; CDR3nt: TGCAGCGTTGAGTCCCAGGGTAGGGGCACTGAAGCTTTCTTT; CDR3aa: CSVESQGRGTEAFF
abundance: NA; d_gene: NA; j_gene: TRBJ2-2; v_gene: TRBV7-9; CDR3nt: TGTGCCAGCCTTGACGGACTCTACACCGGGGAGCTGTTTTTT; CDR3aa: CASLDGLYTGELFF
abundance: NA; d_gene: TRBD2; j_gene: TRBJ2-3; v_gene: TRBV13; CDR3nt: TGTGCCAGCAGCTTAGAGCGGGGCCTAACAGATACGCAGTATTTT; CDR3aa: CASSLERGLTDTQYF
abundance: NA; d_gene: TRBD2; j_gene: TRBJ2-1; v_gene: TRBV11-1; CDR3nt: TGTGCCAGCAGTTCCCGGCTAGCGGGGACGGGGGCCGAGCAGTTCTTC; CDR3aa: CASSSRLAGTGAEQFF
abundance: once; d_gene: TRBD1; j_gene: TRBJ2-7; v_gene: TRBV28; CDR3nt: TGTGCCAGCAGTCCTCGACAGGGGCTCTCCTACGAGCAGTACTTC; CDR3aa: CASSPRQGLSYEQYF
abundance: NA; d_gene: TRBD2; j_gene: TRBJ2-1; v_gene: TRBV15; CDR3nt: TGTGCCACCAGCAGAGACCGAGGAGGGACTAGATACAATGAGCAGTTCTTC; CDR3aa: CATSRDRGGTRYNEQFF
abundance: NA; d_gene: NA; j_gene: TRBJ2-2; v_gene: TRBV27; CDR3nt: TGTGCCACTAGTAACACCGGGGAGCTGTTTTTT; CDR3aa: CATSNTGELFF
abundance: NA; d_gene: TRBD1; j_gene: TRBJ1-2; v_gene: TRBV10-3; CDR3nt: TGTGCCATCAGCCTTCGACTAGGGGGCATTGGCTACACCTTC; CDR3aa: CAISLRLGGIGYTF
abundance: NA; d_gene: NA; j_gene: TRBJ2-5; v_gene: TRBV5-6; CDR3nt: TGTGCCAGCAGCCCTACGAACCAAGAGACCCAGTACTTC; CDR3aa: CASSPTNQETQYF
abundance: NA; d_gene: NA; j_gene: TRBJ2-2; v_gene: TRBV7-3; CDR3nt: TGTGCCAGCAGCTTATTTACGAACGAGCACCCCGGGGAGCTGTTTTTT; CDR3aa: CASSLFTNEHPGELFF
abundance: NA; d_gene: NA; j_gene: TRBJ1-5; v_gene: TRBV27; CDR3nt: TGTGCCAGCAGGGAAGGGCTGACAGGCAATCAGCCCCAGCATTTT; CDR3aa: CASREGLTGNQPQHF
abundance: NA; d_gene: NA; j_gene: TRBJ2-7; v_gene: TRBV28; CDR3nt: TGTGCCATCCGACGGGGCTACGAGCAGTACTTC; CDR3aa: CAIRRGYEQYF
abundance: NA; d_gene: NA; j_gene: TRBJ2-2; v_gene: TRBV7-2; CDR3nt: TGTGCCAGCAGCTTCGAGGCTTTGAACACCGGGGAGCTGTTTTTT; CDR3aa: CASSFEALNTGELFF
abundance: once; d_gene: NA; j_gene: TRBJ2-7; v_gene: TRBV15; CDR3nt: TGTGCCACCAGCTATATGGCGGGGTCGGGCGAGCAGTACTTC; CDR3aa: CATSYMAGSGEQYF
abundance: NA; d_gene: NA; j_gene: TRBJ1-5; v_gene: TRBV6-4; CDR3nt: TGTGCCAGCAAGGGGGTCCAGTCCTCCAATCAGCCCCAGCATTTT; CDR3aa: CASKGVQSSNQPQHF
abundance: NA; d_gene: TRBD2; j_gene: TRBJ2-1; v_gene: TRBV15; CDR3nt: TGTGCCACCAGCAAAACCGGGACTAGCGGGGCGGCGGGTCGGAATGAGCAGTTCTTC; CDR3aa: CATSKTGTSGAAGRNEQFF
abundance: once; d_gene: NA; j_gene: TRBJ1-3; v_gene: TRBV29-1; CDR3nt: TGCAGCGTTGAAGATCTTAGCCCACGGGGGTACGGAAACACCATATATTTT; CDR3aa: CSVEDLSPRGYGNTIYF
abundance: NA; d_gene: TRBD2; j_gene: TRBJ2-1; v_gene: TRBV19; CDR3nt: TGTGCCAGTAGGATGACGGCGGGGGGGGTTAATGAGCAGTTCTTC; CDR3aa: CASRMTAGGVNEQFF
abundance: NA; d_gene: TRBD2; j_gene: TRBJ2-5; v_gene: TRBV2; CDR3nt: TGTGCCAGCCTGGGACTAGCGGGAGAGACCCAGTACTTC; CDR3aa: CASLGLAGETQYF
abundance: NA; d_gene: NA; j_gene: TRBJ2-1; v_gene: TRBV7-8; CDR3nt: TGTGCCAGCAGCCGACTCAGGGGCGATGAGCAGTTCTTC; CDR3aa: CASSRLRGDEQFF
abundance: few; d_gene: TRBD1; j_gene: TRBJ2-7; v_gene: TRBV6-1; CDR3nt: TGTGCCACCGCCCTTTCCGGGACAGGGTCCTACGAGCAGTACTTC; CDR3aa: CATALSGTGSYEQYF
abundance: NA; d_gene: NA; j_gene: TRBJ2-7; v_gene: TRBV6-6; CDR3nt: TGTGCCAGCAGTTCGGACATAGCCGAGCAGTACTTC; CDR3aa: CASSSDIAEQYF
abundance: NA; d_gene: NA; j_gene: TRBJ2-1; v_gene: TRBV28; CDR3nt: TGTGCCAGCAGTTCACTGAGCGGAACCAATGAGCAGTTCTTC; CDR3aa: CASSSLSGTNEQFF
abundance: NA; d_gene: NA; j_gene: TRBJ1-2; v_gene: TRBV30; CDR3nt: TGTGCCTGGAGTGTAGGGGGAGCCAACTATGGCTACACCTTC; CDR3aa: CAWSVGGANYGYTF
abundance: NA; d_gene: TRBD1; j_gene: TRBJ1-2; v_gene: TRBV5-3; CDR3nt: TGTGCCAGAAGCGAGGAGACAGGGAGTAACTATGGCTACACCTTC; CDR3aa: CARSEETGSNYGYTF
abundance: few; d_gene: NA; j_gene: TRBJ2-7; v_gene: TRBV13; CDR3nt: TGTGCCAGCAGCTTAGGCAGGGCTTACGAGCAGTACTTC; CDR3aa: CASSLGRAYEQYF
abundance: NA; d_gene: NA; j_gene: TRBJ2-7; v_gene: TRBV19; CDR3nt: TGTGCCAGTAGTGGGAGCAGGGGATACGAGCAGTACTTC; CDR3aa: CASSGSRGYEQYF
abundance: NA; d_gene: NA; j_gene: TRBJ2-7; v_gene: TRBV7-9; CDR3nt: TGTGCCAGCAGCTCCCCCGACAGGACCTACGAGCAGTACTTC; CDR3aa: CASSSPDRTYEQYF
abundance: NA; d_gene: NA; j_gene: TRBJ2-7; v_gene: TRBV6-5; CDR3nt: TGTGCCAGCAGTTACTCTAGTGACTTGGACGAGCAGTACTTC; CDR3aa: CASSYSSDLDEQYF
abundance: NA; d_gene: TRBD2; j_gene: TRBJ2-7; v_gene: TRBV5-6; CDR3nt: TGTGCCAGCAGCTTTGGGACTAGCGGATACGAGCAGTACTTC; CDR3aa: CASSFGTSGYEQYF
abundance: once; d_gene: NA; j_gene: TRBJ2-7; v_gene: TRBV11-2; CDR3nt: TGTGCCAGCAGCTTAGGTGCGGTCTACGAGCAGTACTTC; CDR3aa: CASSLGAVYEQYF
abundance: NA; d_gene: NA; j_gene: TRBJ1-4; v_gene: TRBV9; CDR3nt: TGTGCCAGCAGCGTAGTTCCAGGCGATGAAAAACTGTTTTTT; CDR3aa: CASSVVPGDEKLFF
abundance: NA; d_gene: TRBD2; j_gene: TRBJ2-1; v_gene: TRBV5-5; CDR3nt: TGTGCCAGCAGCCCCATGGTCGGGGGGTACAATGAGCAGTTCTTC; CDR3aa: CASSPMVGGYNEQFF
abundance: once; d_gene: TRBD1; j_gene: TRBJ2-2; v_gene: TRBV9; CDR3nt: TGTGCCAGCAGCCGGGGCAGGGGGCATTCGACCGGGGAGCTGTTTTTT; CDR3aa: CASSRGRGHSTGELFF
abundance: NA; d_gene: NA; j_gene: TRBJ2-7; v_gene: TRBV27; CDR3nt: TGTGCCAGCAGTTGGGCAGGGGGGCACGAGCAGTACTTC; CDR3aa: CASSWAGGHEQYF
abundance: NA; d_gene: NA; j_gene: TRBJ1-3; v_gene: TRBV5-1; CDR3nt: TGCGCCAGCAGCCCCGGCGGCACAGGAAACACCATATATTTT; CDR3aa: CASSPGGTGNTIYF
abundance: NA; d_gene: NA; j_gene: TRBJ2-5; v_gene: TRBV28; CDR3nt: TGTGCCAGCAGTTTATTAACCAGGGGAGAAGGAGAGACCCAGTACTTC; CDR3aa: CASSLLTRGEGETQYF